This T cell receptor (beta chain) was identified during a study of low-dose radiotherapy and immunotherapy resistance in tumors. Study details: Cohort 1 received 0.5 Gy per fraction every 2 weeks, totaling 6.5 Gy. cDNA synthesis used a TRAV/TRBV-specific primer set for both chains.

From germline, CDR1 is SSHAT and CDR2 FNYEAQ (reference sequence). The CDR3 has 13 residues. This clonotype was recorded at least ten times. The junction and the germline gene differ at one end; a read error may be behind it. A constant-region primer paired with the V-primer adapter amplified TCRs over about 19 PCR cycles. TCRdb ran MiXCR on the reads and lists one entry per CDR3 protein. This sample has tens of thousands of distinct CDR3 sequences, with over 9.5% found just once. Stated time point: before trial treatment. V and J are TRBV7-7 and TRBJ2-5, with D possibly matching TRBD2 (6 bases). The source of this sequence is a female donor with ovarian cancer. The material was PBMCs, obtained before treatment. Here the CDR3 reads CASSLDAGKTQYF. DNA of the CDR3: TGTGCTAGCAGCTTAGATGCGGGAAAGACCCAGTACTTC.